A selection of T cell receptor beta chains follows, all from one sample in a study of cytomegalovirus exposure and HLA in healthy donors. The repertoire was sequenced with immunoSEQ multiplex PCR; TCRdb's copy has only in-frame clones and lacks some. This table holds about 150,000 clones, nearly 85% found once. Sequencing was performed on PBMCs. These receptors all come from a male donor in good health and CMV-seronegative. The CDR3 runs from the conserved cysteine through the conserved F or W. Fields, in order: CDR3 DNA, CDR3 protein, clone size, J gene, V gene, D gene. D genes are given only for firm matches. Expanded clones are given a class, and other clones once, few, many or no size at all.

DNA: TGTGCCAGCAGCGCAGGGCTAGCGGGAGGGAATGAGCAGTTCTTC; CDR3: CASSAGLAGGNEQFF; size: NA; J: TRBJ2-1; V: TRBV9; D: TRBD2
DNA: TGTGCCAGCAGCTTAGGACGGGGAAGCCTCCAAGAGACCCAGTACTTC; CDR3: CASSLGRGSLQETQYF; size: NA; J: TRBJ2-5; V: TRBV7-8; D: NA
DNA: TGTGCCAGCAGTCTACGGTCCTCTGGGGCCAACGTCCTGACTTTC; CDR3: CASSLRSSGANVLTF; size: NA; J: TRBJ2-6; V: TRBV2; D: NA
DNA: TGTGCCAGCAGCTGGGACAGGGGTAGCGATGAGCAGTTCTTC; CDR3: CASSWDRGSDEQFF; size: NA; J: TRBJ2-1; V: TRBV5-4; D: TRBD1
DNA: TGTGCCAGCAGTTTATGGGGGGCGAATCAGCCCCAGCATTTT; CDR3: CASSLWGANQPQHF; size: NA; J: TRBJ1-5; V: TRBV28; D: NA
DNA: TGTGCCAGCAGCCTAGGCGGGGGTTCCACCGGGGAGCTGTTTTTT; CDR3: CASSLGGGSTGELFF; size: NA; J: TRBJ2-2; V: TRBV9; D: TRBD2
DNA: TGTGCCAGCAGAGGCTACACGACTAGCGGGGGGTACGAGCAGTACTTC; CDR3: CASRGYTTSGGYEQYF; size: NA; J: TRBJ2-7; V: TRBV27; D: TRBD2
DNA: TGTGCCAGCAGCTTGGCGAGACAGGGATCCAACTATGGCTACACCTTC; CDR3: CASSLARQGSNYGYTF; size: NA; J: TRBJ1-2; V: TRBV5-5; D: TRBD1
DNA: TGTGCCTGGAGCGTGGGGGAGGGCGAGCAGTACTTC; CDR3: CAWSVGEGEQYF; size: once; J: TRBJ2-7; V: TRBV30; D: TRBD2
DNA: TGCAGCGTTGGGTCGGGACTAGGGGACACCGGGGAGCTGTTTTTT; CDR3: CSVGSGLGDTGELFF; size: NA; J: TRBJ2-2; V: TRBV29-1; D: TRBD2
DNA: TGTGCCAGCAGCGTTGGTGTCTCCGTCTCCTCCTACGAGCAGTACTTC; CDR3: CASSVGVSVSSYEQYF; size: NA; J: TRBJ2-7; V: TRBV9; D: NA
DNA: TGTGCCAGTAGTTCTACTACGTCAGGGGACAAGAATGAGCAGTTCTTC; CDR3: CASSSTTSGDKNEQFF; size: NA; J: TRBJ2-1; V: TRBV19; D: NA
DNA: TGTGCCAGCTCACCAGGGACAGGGAACACTGAAGCTTTCTTT; CDR3: CASSPGTGNTEAFF; size: once; J: TRBJ1-1; V: TRBV18; D: TRBD1
DNA: TGCGCCAGCAGCTTGTACGGGACAGGCACGGGGGAGACCCAGTACTTC; CDR3: CASSLYGTGTGETQYF; size: NA; J: TRBJ2-5; V: TRBV5-1; D: TRBD1
DNA: TGTGCCAGCAGTCCGGGACAGGGGGACTACGAGCAGTACTTC; CDR3: CASSPGQGDYEQYF; size: NA; J: TRBJ2-7; V: TRBV27; D: TRBD1
DNA: TGTGCTAGCCTCAGGACTGACTATGGCTACACCTTC; CDR3: CASLRTDYGYTF; size: NA; J: TRBJ1-2; V: TRBV2; D: NA
DNA: TGTGCCAGCAGTGAAAACAGCATCTATGGCTACACCTTC; CDR3: CASSENSIYGYTF; size: few; J: TRBJ1-2; V: TRBV6-5; D: NA
DNA: TGTGCCAGCAGCACCCCTGTTCTAGCGGGAGGGGATGAGACCCAGTACTTC; CDR3: CASSTPVLAGGDETQYF; size: NA; J: TRBJ2-5; V: TRBV9; D: TRBD2
DNA: TGTGCCAGCTCACCACCGACAGGTTCCTACGAGCAGTACTTC; CDR3: CASSPPTGSYEQYF; size: NA; J: TRBJ2-7; V: TRBV18; D: NA
DNA: TGCGCCAGCAGCCAAGAGGGAGGGGTCGGAAACACCATATATTTT; CDR3: CASSQEGGVGNTIYF; size: once; J: TRBJ1-3; V: TRBV4-1; D: NA
DNA: TGTGCAAGTCGCTTAGACGCGGTACCTGTAACTAACAATCAGCCCCAGCATTTT; CDR3: CASRLDAVPVTNNQPQHF; size: NA; J: TRBJ1-5; V: TRBV12-2; D: NA
DNA: TGTGCCAGCAGTCTTTACAGGGGGAACTACGAGCAGTACTTC; CDR3: CASSLYRGNYEQYF; size: NA; J: TRBJ2-7; V: TRBV2; D: TRBD1